This T cell receptor (beta chain) was recovered during a study of T cells in Graves' hyperthyroidism and ophthalmopathy (dated by TCRdb to about 2019). With regard to the full study: Peripheral blood samples were taken at the time of initial diagnosis, prior to any treatment. After sampling, hyperthyroidism patients received methimazole starting at 30 mg daily, and ophthalmopathy patients received high-dose intravenous methylprednisolone. According to the paper, TCR Vbeta CDR3 sequencing was carried out on 135 peripheral blood samples, which came from approximately 43 ophthalmopathy, approximately 78 hyperthyroidism and about 17 progressor patients. Prospective prediction of ophthalmopathy was tested in an independent validation cohort consisting of about 19 hyperthyroidism patients and around 16 patients who later progressed to ophthalmopathy. The roughly 91 discovery patients were randomly divided into training and test sets at a 7:3 ratio. Thyroid tissue and blood T-cell repertoires from several Graves' hyperthyroidism patients were also compared in the study. To identify distinguishing TCR V-J signatures, a discovery cohort of 90 to 100 patients was used, comprising 40 to 45 with Graves' ophthalmopathy and around 57 with stable Graves' hyperthyroidism.

This clonotype was detected once. Its antigen has not been determined. The sample holds no much larger clone one base away, and base qualities are not on file. A single read is weak support. Stable Graves' hyperthyroidism was defined as the absence of progression to ophthalmopathy over 18 months of follow-up. Hyperthyroidism patients were newly diagnosed, with disease duration under 2 months, and aged 18 to 65 years. Any patient with an uncontrolled infection, another autoimmune disease, pregnancy or lactation was excluded. Diagnoses were established on the basis of clinical symptoms, serum thyroxine and TRAb, thyroid ultrasound, and orbital computed tomography. Ficoll-Paque density gradient centrifugation was used to isolate PBMCs from 8 to 10 ml of fresh peripheral blood. Trizol reagent was used to extract total RNA, and RNA quality was then checked on an Agilent 2100 Bioanalyzer. Overall study results and their limits: No statistical method was used to set the sample size in advance, and investigators knew the group allocation. In validation, progression to ophthalmopathy was predicted by the model with 70.59% sensitivity and 72.22% specificity, a median of around 6.5 months before onset. In cross-validation, a model built on a 13 V-J signature told ophthalmopathy apart from stable hyperthyroidism with over 85% sensitivity and around 83% specificity, and in testing the same model reached 80%/75%. Most expanded thyroid clonotypes (frequency above 0.001) were also detected in blood, suggesting blood repertoires may reflect thyroid immune responses.

Amplification of TCR beta CDR3 regions was carried out from RNA transcripts. The first round of RT-PCR for the TCR CDR3 was performed with the HTBI primer set and the Qiagen OneStep RT-PCR kit. Libraries were constructed in a second round of multiplex PCR, after which size selection and purification were performed. Libraries were sequenced paired-end with 100 bp reads on an Illumina HiSeq2000. Turning to the authors' computational methods: Raw data were processed with SOAPnuke, discarding reads with adapters, uncalled bases, mean Phred below 15, or no exact constant-primer or identifier match. High-quality paired reads were merged with COPE v1.2.5, and unique nucleotide sequences were defined as clonotypes. Clonotypes were aligned to IMGT TRBV, TRBD and TRBJ reference segments using MiTCR v1.1. The analysis included only V-J combinations with a frequency above 0.0001, which together covered roughly 99% of the repertoires. A TCS score was defined as the ratio between F50 (clonal expansion) and ExV (chaos), using BLOSUM62-based TCRdist between CDR3 peptides within each V-J. Welch's t-statistics and random forest reduced approximately 520 V-J features to about 12, which were used in a naive Bayes classifier (R e1071). TCRdb redid the processing of the public reads, applying fastp at Q25 and MiXCR, and retained in-frame beta chains. Rows merge per CDR3 protein into single entries with the most common DNA and genes. Here the V and J calls rest on TCRdb's processing, not on the authors' analysis. This sample comprises roughly 420,000 distinct CDR3 sequences, 15% to 17% of them detected only once. The leading ten clones occupy roughly 7.4% of the sample.

Sequences DFQATT (CDR1) and SNEGSKA (CDR2) are obtained from the germline V gene (reference sequence). The CDR3 contains 13 residues, cysteine and phenylalanine counted. Left in the record is the CDR3 DNA by itself, 39 bases read in frame from the first base. Between the V and J ends, shortened by 5 bases and 13 bases respectively, the junction contains 18 bases. The receptor chain draws on TRBV20-1 and TRBJ1-6; the best D guess is TRBD1, with 6 bases matching. Material for sequencing was blood. The TCR sequence derives from a woman younger than 35 with Graves' hyperthyroidism. This receptor carries the CDR3 CSAAQGSNQPLHF. At the DNA level, the sequence is TGCAGTGCTGCACAGGGAAGCAATCAGCCCCTCCACTTT.